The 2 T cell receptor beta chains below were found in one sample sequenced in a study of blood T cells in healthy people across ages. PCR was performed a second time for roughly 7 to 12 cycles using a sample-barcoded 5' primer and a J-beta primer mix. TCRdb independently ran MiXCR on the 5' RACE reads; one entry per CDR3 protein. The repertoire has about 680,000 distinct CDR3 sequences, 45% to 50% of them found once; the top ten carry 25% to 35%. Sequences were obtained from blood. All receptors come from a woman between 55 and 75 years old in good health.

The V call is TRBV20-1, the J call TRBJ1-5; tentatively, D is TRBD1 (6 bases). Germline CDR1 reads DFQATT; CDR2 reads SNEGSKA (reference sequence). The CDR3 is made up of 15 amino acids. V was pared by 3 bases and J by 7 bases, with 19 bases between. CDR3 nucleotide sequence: TGCAGTGCTAGCCTTCTACAGGGCTGGGGGCAGCCCCAGCATTTT. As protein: CSASLLQGWGQPQHF.

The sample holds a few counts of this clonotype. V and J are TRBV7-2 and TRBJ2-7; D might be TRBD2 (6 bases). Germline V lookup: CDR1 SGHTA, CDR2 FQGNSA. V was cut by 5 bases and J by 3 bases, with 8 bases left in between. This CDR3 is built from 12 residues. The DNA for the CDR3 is TGTGCCAGCAGCCGGGAGATCTACGAGCAGTACTTC. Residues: CASSREIYEQYF. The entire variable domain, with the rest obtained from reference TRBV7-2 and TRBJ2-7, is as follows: GAGVSQSPSNKVTEKGKDVELRCDPISGHTALYWYRQSLGQGLEFLIYFQGNSAPDKSGLPSDRFSAERTGGSVSTLTIQRTQQEDSAVYLCASSREIYEQYFGPGTRLTVT.